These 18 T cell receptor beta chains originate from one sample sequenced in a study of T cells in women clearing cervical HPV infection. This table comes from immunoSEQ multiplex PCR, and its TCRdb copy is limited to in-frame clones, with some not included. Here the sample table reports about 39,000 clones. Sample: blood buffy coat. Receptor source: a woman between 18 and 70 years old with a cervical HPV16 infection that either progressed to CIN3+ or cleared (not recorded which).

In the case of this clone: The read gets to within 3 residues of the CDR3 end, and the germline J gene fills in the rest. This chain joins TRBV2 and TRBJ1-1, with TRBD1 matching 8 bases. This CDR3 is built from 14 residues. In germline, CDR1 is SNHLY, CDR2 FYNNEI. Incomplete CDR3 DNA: TGTGCCAGCTGGTCTAACAGGGGGATGGGTGGA. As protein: CASWSNRGMGG. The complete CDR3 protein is CASWSNRGMGGAFF. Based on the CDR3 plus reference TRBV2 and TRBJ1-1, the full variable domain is EPEVTQTPSHQVTQMGQEVILRCVPISNHLYFYWYRQILGQKVEFLVSFYNNEISEKSEIFDDQFSVERPDGSNFTLKIRSTKLEDSAMYFCASWSNRGMGGAFFGQGTRLTVV.

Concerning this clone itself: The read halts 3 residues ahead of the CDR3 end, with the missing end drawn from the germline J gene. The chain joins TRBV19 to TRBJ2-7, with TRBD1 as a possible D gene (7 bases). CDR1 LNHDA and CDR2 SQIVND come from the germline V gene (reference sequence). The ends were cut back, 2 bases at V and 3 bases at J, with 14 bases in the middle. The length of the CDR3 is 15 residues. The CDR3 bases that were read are TGTGCCAGTAGTATATCTGCAGGGGGGAGCTACGAG. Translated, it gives CASSISAGGSYE. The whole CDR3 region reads CASSISAGGSYEQYF.

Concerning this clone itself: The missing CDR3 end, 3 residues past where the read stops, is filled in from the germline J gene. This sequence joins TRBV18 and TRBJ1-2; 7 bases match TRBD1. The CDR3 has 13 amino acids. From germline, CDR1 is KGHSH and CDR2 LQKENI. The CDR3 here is CASSRDRAYDYTF. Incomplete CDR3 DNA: TGTGCCAGCTCCCGGGACAGAGCCTACGAC.

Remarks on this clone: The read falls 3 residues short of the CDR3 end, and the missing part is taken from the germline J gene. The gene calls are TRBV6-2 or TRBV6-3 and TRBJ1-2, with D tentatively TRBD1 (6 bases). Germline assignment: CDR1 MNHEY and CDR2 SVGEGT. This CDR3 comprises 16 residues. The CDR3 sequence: CASSYARWGHYNDYTF. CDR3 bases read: TGTGCCAGCAGTTACGCACGGTGGGGACATTACAATGAC.

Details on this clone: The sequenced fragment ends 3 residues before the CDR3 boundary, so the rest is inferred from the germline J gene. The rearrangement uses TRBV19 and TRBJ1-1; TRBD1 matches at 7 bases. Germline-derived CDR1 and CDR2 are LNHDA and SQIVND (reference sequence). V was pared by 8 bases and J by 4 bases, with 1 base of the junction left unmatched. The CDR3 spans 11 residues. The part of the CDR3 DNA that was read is TGTGCCAGTTACAGGGGCACTGAA. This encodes CASYRGTE. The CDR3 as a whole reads CASYRGTEAFF.

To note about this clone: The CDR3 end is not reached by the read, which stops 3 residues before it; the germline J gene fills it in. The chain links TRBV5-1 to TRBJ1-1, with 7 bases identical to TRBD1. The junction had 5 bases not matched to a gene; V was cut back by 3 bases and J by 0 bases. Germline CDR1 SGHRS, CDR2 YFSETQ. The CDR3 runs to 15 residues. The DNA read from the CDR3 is TGCGCCAGCAGCTGGACGGGACAGATGAACACTGAA. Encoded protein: CASSWTGQMNTE. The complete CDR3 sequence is CASSWTGQMNTEAFF.

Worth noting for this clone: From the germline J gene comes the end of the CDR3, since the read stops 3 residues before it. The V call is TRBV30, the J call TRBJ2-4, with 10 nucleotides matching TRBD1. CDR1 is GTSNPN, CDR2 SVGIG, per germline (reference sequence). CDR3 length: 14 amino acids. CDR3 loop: CAWSVRQGASGQYF. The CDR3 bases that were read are TGTGCCTGGAGTGTAAGACAGGGGGCGTCTGGT.

CDR3 bases read: TGTGCCAGCAGCGATAACAGGGTGAGGGAGACG. Translated: CASSDNRVRET. The full CDR3 reads CASSDNRVRETQYF. The genes are TRBV7-8 and TRBJ2-3, with D maybe TRBD1 (6 bases). The read comes to an end 3 residues before the CDR3 does, leaving the germline J gene to fill in the end. CDR1 is SGHVS, CDR2 FQNEAQ, per germline. The CDR3 runs to 14 residues.

Partial CDR3 DNA: TGTGCCAGCTCACCACCGGGCAGCCGGGAGACC. Residues: CASSPPGSRET. The CDR3 reads in full as CASSPPGSRETQYF. This rearrangement joins TRBV18 to TRBJ2-5; no reliable D call. The sequenced fragment ends 3 residues before the CDR3 boundary, so the rest is inferred from the germline J gene. The CDR3 totals 14 residues. Germline CDR1 KGHSH, CDR2 LQKENI. V dropped 0 bases and J dropped 5 bases, with 10 bases sitting between them. Using reference TRBV18 and TRBJ2-5 for the parts outside the CDR3, the full variable domain is NAGVMQNPRHLVRRRGQEARLRCSPMKGHSHVYWYRQLPEEGLKFMVYLQKENIIDESGMPKERFSAEFPKEGPSILRIQQVVRGDSAAYFCASSPPGSRETQYFGPGTRLLVL.

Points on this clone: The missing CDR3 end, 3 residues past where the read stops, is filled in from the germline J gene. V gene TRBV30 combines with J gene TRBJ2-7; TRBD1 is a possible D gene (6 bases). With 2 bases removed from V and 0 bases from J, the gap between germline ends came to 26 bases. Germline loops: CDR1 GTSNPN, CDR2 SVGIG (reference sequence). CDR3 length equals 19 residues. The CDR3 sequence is CAWSPGPGDVPFSSYEQYF. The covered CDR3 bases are TGTGCCTGGAGTCCCGGGCCAGGGGACGTCCCTTTTAGCTCCTACGAG.

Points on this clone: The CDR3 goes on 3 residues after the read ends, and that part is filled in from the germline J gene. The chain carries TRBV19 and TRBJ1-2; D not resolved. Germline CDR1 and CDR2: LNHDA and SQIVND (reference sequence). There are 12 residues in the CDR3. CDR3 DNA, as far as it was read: TGTGCCAGTGCTAGCGGGGTCCATGAC. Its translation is CASASGVHD. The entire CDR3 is CASASGVHDYTF. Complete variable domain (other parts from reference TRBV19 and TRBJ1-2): DGGITQSPKYLFRKEGQNVTLSCEQNLNHDAMYWYRQDPGQGLRLIYYSQIVNDFQKGDIAEGYSVSREKKESFPLTVTSAQKNPTAFYLCASASGVHDYTFGSGTRLTVV.

CDR3 protein: CASSHEIGQAKNIQYF. The sequenced CDR3 bases are TGCGCCAGCAGCCACGAAATTGGACAAGCCAAAAACATT. The rearrangement links TRBV5-1 to TRBJ2-4; maybe TRBD1 (5 bases). Read sequence stops 3 residues before the CDR3 end, and the germline J gene provides the missing end. Germline values: CDR1 SGHRS, CDR2 YFSETQ. V was shortened by 4 bases and J by 0 bases, with 14 bases between the two germline ends. The CDR3 totals 16 residues.

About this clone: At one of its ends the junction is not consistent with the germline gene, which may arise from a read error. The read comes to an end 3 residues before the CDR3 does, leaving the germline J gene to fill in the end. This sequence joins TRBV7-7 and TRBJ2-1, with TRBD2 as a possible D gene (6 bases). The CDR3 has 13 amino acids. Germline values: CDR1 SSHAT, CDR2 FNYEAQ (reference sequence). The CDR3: CASSSGLHNEQFF. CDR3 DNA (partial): TGTGCTAGCAGCTCGGGACTCCACAATGAG.

CDR3 loop: CASSSTGPKTSGRNGELFF. The covered CDR3 bases are TGTGCCAGCAGTTCCACCGGTCCAAAAACTAGCGGGAGAAACGGGGAG. The rearrangement joins TRBV28 to TRBJ2-2, with 11 nucleotides matching TRBD2. The read ends 3 residues before the CDR3 terminus; that terminus is restored from the germline J gene. The ends lost 4 bases at V and 7 bases at J; junction bases unmatched: 17. The V gene's germline CDR1 is MDHEN and CDR2 SYDVKM. This CDR3 is built from 19 residues.

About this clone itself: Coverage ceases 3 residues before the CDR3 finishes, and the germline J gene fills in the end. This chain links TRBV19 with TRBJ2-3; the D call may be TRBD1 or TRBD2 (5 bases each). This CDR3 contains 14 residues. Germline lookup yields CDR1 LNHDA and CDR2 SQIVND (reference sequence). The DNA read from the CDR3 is TGTGCCAGTAGCTTATCGGCAGGGAGTACAGCG. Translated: CASSLSAGSTA. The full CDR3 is CASSLSAGSTAQYF.

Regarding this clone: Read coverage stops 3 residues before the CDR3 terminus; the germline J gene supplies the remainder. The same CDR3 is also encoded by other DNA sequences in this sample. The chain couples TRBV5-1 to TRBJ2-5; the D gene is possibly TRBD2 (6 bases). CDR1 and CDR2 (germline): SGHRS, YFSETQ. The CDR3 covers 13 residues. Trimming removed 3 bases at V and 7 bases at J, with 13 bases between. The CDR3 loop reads CASSSGEGVTQYF. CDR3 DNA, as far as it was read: TGCGCCAGCAGCTCGGGAGAAGGGGTGACC.

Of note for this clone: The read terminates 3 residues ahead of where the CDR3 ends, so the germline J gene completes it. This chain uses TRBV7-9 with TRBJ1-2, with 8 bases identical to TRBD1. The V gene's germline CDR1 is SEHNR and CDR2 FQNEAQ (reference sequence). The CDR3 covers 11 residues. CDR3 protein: CASSPGGDYTF. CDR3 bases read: TGTGCCAGCAGCCCAGGGGGCGAC.

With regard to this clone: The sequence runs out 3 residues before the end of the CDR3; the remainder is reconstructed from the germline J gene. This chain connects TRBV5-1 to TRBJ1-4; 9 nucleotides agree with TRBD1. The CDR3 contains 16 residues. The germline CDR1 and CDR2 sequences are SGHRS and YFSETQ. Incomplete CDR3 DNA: TGCGCCAGCAGAAAGACCCCGGGACAGGGAAATTCACCA. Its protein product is CASRKTPGQGNSP. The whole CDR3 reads CASRKTPGQGNSPLFF.